The entry that follows covers one T cell receptor (beta chain) sequence. The sample belongs to a study of Graves' ophthalmopathy and Graves' hyperthyroidism. V shed 1 base, J shed 4 bases, and the junction held 9 bases outside the gene matches. The CDR3 length is 16 residues. Germline loops: CDR1 SGHRS, CDR2 YFSETQ. The TCR beta CDR3 regions underwent amplification from RNA transcripts. The first round was an RT-PCR with HTBI primers, and the second round was a multiplex PCR. TCRdb reanalysed the multiplex PCR reads using MiXCR and keeps one entry per CDR3 protein. The sample yields a few hundred thousand distinct CDR3 sequences, approximately 37% seen once.

The rearrangement uses TRBV5-1 and TRBJ2-3, with TRBD2 matching over 7 bases. The sequenced sample was peripheral blood or thyroid tissue (not recorded which). This clonotype was sampled from an adult man with Graves' hyperthyroidism. The CDR3: CASSLTPGGLADTQYF. In nucleotides, the CDR3 is TGCGCCAGCAGCTTGACCCCGGGAGGACTCGCAGATACGCAGTATTTT.